Detailed here is one T cell receptor beta chain. Its antigen is currently unknown. These data are taken from a study of cytomegalovirus exposure and HLA in healthy donors. PCR was performed using 60 Vbeta and 13 Jbeta primers. Libraries were prepared by immunoSEQ multiplex PCR; TCRdb keeps only in-frame clonotypes and omits some of them. The sample records 150,000 to 170,000 clones, over 60% being singletons. Per the germline V gene, CDR1 is SGHNT and CDR2 is YENEEA. CDR3 length: 14 residues. V lost 1 base to trimming and J lost 12 bases, with 17 bases between them. General observations from the study: An apparent linkage of common viral pathogens to several of the most significant clusters emerged in a later analysis. A likely sequencing artifact accounted for one observed cluster of highly shared sequence variants. The study recorded 164 TCR beta chains that were cytomegalovirus-associated.

This clonotype originated in a woman in her forties in good health and CMV-seronegative. Sequencing input: PBMCs. The chain carries TRBV11-3 and TRBJ2-3; D is unresolved. The CDR3 loop reads CASSLGRLTPTQYF. The CDR3 DNA reads TGTGCCAGCAGCTTAGGGAGACTGACTCCTACACAGTATTTT.